Each of the 28 T cell receptor beta chains below was sequenced from the same sample in a study of blood T cell repertoires in COVID-19. Profiling relied on immunoSEQ multiplex PCR, and the TCRdb table lists in-frame clones only, not all of them. There are approximately 250,000 clones in the sample; over 80% occur only once, and about 1.5% lies in the top ten. Input material: peripheral blood. The receptors derive from a woman in her 40s who had recovered from COVID-19.

The rearrangement uses TRBV11-2 and TRBJ1-6; a weak D match, TRBD1 (5 bases). The V gene lost 5 bases and the J gene lost 8 bases, with 13 bases spanning the gap. Germline CDR1 is SGHAT and CDR2 is FQNNGV. This CDR3 is 14 amino acids long. CDR3 loop: CASSRAGRYSPLHF. CDR3 coding DNA: TGTGCCAGCAGCCGGGCAGGGAGGTATTCACCCCTCCACTTT.

The gene calls are TRBV2 and TRBJ1-2, with D perhaps TRBD1 (6 bases). V was clipped by 5 bases and J by 1 base, with 8 bases between them. Germline V gene lookup returns CDR1 SNHLY and CDR2 FYNNEI. The CDR3 has 13 amino acids. The DNA of the CDR3 is TGTGCCAGCAGTCCAGGGGTTAACTATGGCTACACCTTC. It yields the protein CASSPGVNYGYTF.

The J gene is TRBJ1-2, the V gene TRBV5-1, with 10 bases fitting TRBD1. Germline CDR1 SGHRS, CDR2 YFSETQ. Losses at the gene ends were 4 bases for V and 7 bases for J; bases not matched to a gene: 13. The CDR3 sequence is 16 residues long. CDR3 residues: CASSKLPGQGQSGYTF. In DNA form, the CDR3 reads TGCGCCAGCAGCAAATTGCCGGGACAGGGGCAAAGTGGCTACACCTTC.

The J gene is TRBJ1-1, the V gene TRBV5-6; TRBD1 agrees at 8 bases. After removal of 4 bases from V and 5 bases from J, the junction contained 7 bases not matched to a gene. From germline, CDR1 is SGHDT and CDR2 YYEEEE. This CDR3 region has 14 residues. CDR3 DNA: TGTGCCAGCAGCCCCGACAGGGGCCGGACTGAAGCTTTCTTT. Its translation: CASSPDRGRTEAFF.

This clone is a singleton in its sample. The V call is TRBV2, the J call TRBJ1-5; 7 bases match TRBD1. The CDR3 covers 15 residues. The V gene end was trimmed by 6 bases and the J gene end by 0 bases; junction bases not matched to a gene: 5. Germline V gene data show CDR1 as SNHLY and CDR2 as FYNNEI. The CDR3 coding sequence is TGTGCCAGCAGAAGACAGGGCTATAGCAATCAGCCCCAGCATTTT. Translated, it gives CASRRQGYSNQPQHF.

The rearrangement links TRBV30 to TRBJ2-1; 14 bases are a match to TRBD2. In germline, CDR1 is GTSNPN, CDR2 SVGIG (reference sequence). The CDR3 has 18 amino acids. V lost 4 bases to trimming and J lost 4 bases; unmatched junction nucleotides: 12. The CDR3 region has the DNA TGTGCCTGGACAACCGGGACTAGCGGGGGTTCTACGTACAATGAGCAGTTCTTC. This gives the protein CAWTTGTSGGSTYNEQFF.

The chain links TRBV4-2 to TRBJ1-2; 9 bases fit TRBD1. V lost 3 bases to trimming and J lost 10 bases; unmatched junction nucleotides: 3. Per the germline V gene, CDR1 is LGHNA and CDR2 is YNFKEQ. The CDR3 totals 12 residues. This CDR3 reads CASSQGDRAYTF. DNA of the CDR3: TGTGCCAGCAGCCAGGGGGACAGGGCCTACACCTTC.

The chain couples TRBV28 to TRBJ1-6, with TRBD1 matching over 7 bases. V dropped 5 bases and J dropped 9; count of bases not matched to a gene: 10. The CDR3 has 15 amino acids. CDR1 and CDR2 from the germline V gene are MDHEN and SYDVKM. CDR3 protein: CASSLYLTGSSPLHF. CDR3 bases: TGTGCCAGCAGTCTATACCTGACAGGGAGTTCACCCCTCCACTTT.

To note about this clone: The junction differs from germline at one of its ends, possibly a read error. Here the CDR3 reads CASILQGRSPLHF. DNA for the CDR3: TGTGCCAGCATTTTACAGGGGCGGTCACCCCTCCACTTT. The chain uses TRBV28 and TRBJ1-6; TRBD1 matches at 7 bases. The CDR3 spans 13 residues. Germline lookup yields CDR1 MDHEN and CDR2 SYDVKM. The entire variable domain, with the rest obtained from reference TRBV28 and TRBJ1-6, is as follows: DVKVTQSSRYLVKRTGEKVFLECVQDMDHENMFWYRQDPGLGLRLIYFSYDVKMKEKGDIPEGYSVSREKKERFSLILESASTNQTSMYLCASILQGRSPLHFGNGTRLTVT.

This chain links TRBV28 with TRBJ2-3, with D tentatively TRBD2 (6 bases). The CDR3 consists of 15 residues. Germline V CDR1 and CDR2: MDHEN, SYDVKM. Trimming took off 5 bases at V and 2 bases at J, with 14 bases between the two ends. Here the CDR3 DNA reads TGTGCCAGCAGTCTACTTGCGGGGAACACAGATACGCAGTATTTT. Residues: CASSLLAGNTDTQYF.

The chain has TRBV2 and TRBJ2-7, with unresolved D. This CDR3 is built from 12 residues. Germline assignment: CDR1 SNHLY and CDR2 FYNNEI. Trimming removed 2 bases at V and 9 bases at J, with 11 bases between. The CDR3 DNA sequence: TGTGCCAGCAGTGAATCTAGTGATCCGCAGTACTTC. This translates into CASSESSDPQYF. The full variable domain, its missing parts supplied by reference TRBV2 and TRBJ2-7, is EPEVTQTPSHQVTQMGQEVILRCVPISNHLYFYWYRQILGQKVEFLVSFYNNEISEKSEIFDDQFSVERPDGSNFTLKIRSTKLEDSAMYFCASSESSDPQYFGPGTRLTVT.

CDR3 amino acids: CASSTWDRGHEQYF. CDR3 coding DNA: TGTGCCAGCTCAACGTGGGACAGGGGGCACGAGCAGTACTTC. The genes are TRBV18 and TRBJ2-7; 12 nucleotides line up with TRBD1. The CDR3 extends over 14 amino acids. From germline, CDR1 is KGHSH and CDR2 LQKENI. The J segment lost 5 bases and the V segment lost 5 bases, leaving 4 bases of the junction unmatched.

V is TRBV7-9 and J is TRBJ1-4; TRBD1 agrees at 9 bases. Germline V CDR1 and CDR2: SEHNR, FQNEAQ (reference sequence). The length of the CDR3 is 15 residues. The V and J ends lost 6 bases and 0 bases, in that order; junction bases with no gene match: 2. The CDR3 sequence is CASRDRGSTNEKLFF. Written as DNA, the CDR3 is TGTGCCAGCAGGGACAGGGGCTCAACTAATGAAAAACTGTTTTTT.

The table lists this clone with a count of one. The rearrangement joins TRBV2 to TRBJ2-4; D possibly corresponds to TRBD2 (6 bases). The germline gives CDR1 SNHLY, CDR2 FYNNEI. The CDR3 runs to 17 residues. Trimming cost V 4 bases and J 5 bases, with 21 bases left between them. The CDR3 here is CASSARRGKGVQNIQYF. The CDR3 DNA reads TGTGCCAGCAGTGCCCGGAGGGGAAAGGGAGTCCAAAACATTCAGTACTTC.

The chain uses TRBV12-3 or TRBV12-4 and TRBJ2-5, with D unclear. Trimming removed 4 bases at V and 0 bases at J, with 6 bases between. This CDR3 contains 13 residues. In DNA form, the CDR3 reads TGTGCCAGCAGTTCTAGAAACCAAGAGACCCAGTACTTC. It specifies CASSSRNQETQYF.

The chain is built from TRBV5-6 and TRBJ2-7; D perhaps matches TRBD2 (6 bases). Trimming took off 4 bases at V and 4 bases at J, with 15 bases between the two ends. CDR1 and CDR2 from the germline V gene are SGHDT and YYEEEE. This CDR3 comprises 14 residues. The CDR3 DNA sequence: TGTGCCAGCAGCCCCCGGGACTCACGGTACGAGCAGTACTTC. Amino acids: CASSPRDSRYEQYF.

V is TRBV5-4 and J is TRBJ2-5; D might be TRBD1 (6 bases). The CDR3 has 15 residues. Between the trimmed V and J ends, which lost 4 bases and 2 bases, there was a span of 15 bases. Germline V gives CDR1 SGHNT, CDR2 YYREEE (reference sequence). CDR3 bases: TGTGCCAGCAGCACCCAAGCTACAGGGCAAGAGACCCAGTACTTC. It specifies CASSTQATGQETQYF.

This clone was seen only a few times. The V call is TRBV5-6, the J call TRBJ1-2, with D perhaps matching TRBD1 (5 bases). Germline V gene sequence: CDR1 SGHDT, CDR2 YYEEEE. V lost 2 bases and J 7 bases, leaving 15 bases between the germline ends. The CDR3 spans 14 residues. The CDR3 sequence: CASSFFRGFSGYTF. In DNA form, the CDR3 reads TGTGCCAGCAGCTTTTTTCGGGGGTTCTCTGGCTACACCTTC.

As regards this clone: Other DNA sequences in this specimen translate into the identical CDR3. The V call is TRBV2, the J call TRBJ1-1, with D uncertain. CDR1 SNHLY and CDR2 FYNNEI come from the germline V gene. The CDR3 totals 13 residues. V lost 2 bases and J 1 base, leaving 5 bases between the germline ends. CDR3 region: CASSERENTEAFF. CDR3 DNA sequence: TGTGCCAGCAGTGAACGGGAGAACACTGAAGCTTTCTTT.

The V call is TRBV2, the J call TRBJ2-1, with 16 positions matching TRBD2. Trimming cost V 6 bases and J 8 bases; bases outside gene matches: 10. The germline V gene encodes CDR1 SNHLY and CDR2 FYNNEI. CDR3 length: 17 amino acids. CDR3 in DNA: TGTGCCAGCAGCGGGACTAGCGGGGGGGCCATTGTCTATGAGCAGTTCTTC. This gives the protein CASSGTSGGAIVYEQFF.

The chain carries TRBV5-4 and TRBJ2-5; TRBD2 might be the D (5 bases). The CDR3 has 16 residues. Deletions cut 0 bases from V and 1 base from J, with 13 bases between. CDR1 and CDR2 (germline): SGHNT, YYREEE (reference sequence). Here the CDR3 DNA reads TGTGCCAGCAGCTTGGGGGGAGCGGCCGCCCAAGAGACCCAGTACTTC. Translation: CASSLGGAAAQETQYF.

V usage is TRBV7-9 and J usage is TRBJ2-7, with D perhaps matching TRBD2 (6 bases). Looked up from germline, CDR1 is SEHNR and CDR2 is FQNEAQ (reference sequence). This CDR3 has 13 amino acids. Trimming removed 2 bases at V and 6 bases at J, with 11 bases between. CDR3 protein: CASSLTGVGEQYF. CDR3 DNA: TGTGCCAGCAGCTTAACGGGGGTGGGCGAGCAGTACTTC.

The chain uses TRBV5-1 and TRBJ1-3, with 7 bases identical to TRBD1. The V gene end was trimmed by 4 bases and the J gene end by 7 bases; junction bases not matched to a gene: 5. The V gene's germline CDR1 is SGHRS and CDR2 YFSETQ. This CDR3 region has 13 residues. CDR3 residues: CASSPGQWNTIYF. DNA for the CDR3: TGCGCCAGCAGCCCGGGACAGTGGAACACCATATATTTT.

The chain recombines TRBV7-9 with TRBJ2-2; TRBD1 matches 7 bases. The germline CDR1 and CDR2 sequences are SEHNR and FQNEAQ (reference sequence). Germline trimming cut 5 bases from V and 3 bases from J; bases unmatched to any gene: 9. CDR3 length: 16 residues. The CDR3 nucleotides read TGTGCCAGCAGCCCCCCGGGACAGATTTACACCGGGGAGCTGTTTTTT. Encoded protein: CASSPPGQIYTGELFF.

The rearrangement joins TRBV11-3 to TRBJ2-5; the D gene is possibly TRBD1 (6 bases). Trimming removed 1 base from V and 4 bases from J, with 16 bases in between. CDR3 size: 16 residues. Germline values: CDR1 SGHNT, CDR2 YENEEA. Here the CDR3 reads CASSLAGHRAAETQYF. The DNA of the CDR3 is TGTGCCAGCAGCTTAGCCGGGCACAGGGCGGCAGAGACCCAGTACTTC.

This clone occurred a few times. This chain joins TRBV27 and TRBJ2-2; weak D call: TRBD1 (6 bases). Trimming left V 4 bases short and J 6 bases short, with 18 bases between. This CDR3 region has 16 residues. Germline values: CDR1 MNHEY, CDR2 SMNVEV (reference sequence). In DNA form, the CDR3 reads TGTGCCAGCAGTTCCCAGGGGTTCGGTGGCGCCGGGGAGCTGTTTTTT. Amino acids: CASSSQGFGGAGELFF.

The count of this clone is one. This sequence joins TRBV3-1 (or the pseudogene TRBV3-2) and TRBJ2-7; D may be TRBD1 (6 bases). This CDR3 region has 14 residues. The V gene's germline CDR1 is LGHDT and CDR2 YNNKEL (reference sequence). Between the trimmed V and J ends, which lost 6 bases and 5 bases, there was a span of 17 bases. Written as DNA, the CDR3 is TGTGCCAGCAGTTCACAGGGATCGTTCAACGAGCAGTACTTC. This codes for CASSSQGSFNEQYF.

The chain recombines TRBV6-2 or TRBV6-3 with TRBJ2-4, with D tentatively TRBD2 (6 bases). Germline V gene lookup returns CDR1 MNHEY and CDR2 SVGEGT. Trimming left V 5 bases short and J 1 base short, with 12 bases between. This CDR3 is built from 15 residues. The CDR3 DNA reads as TGTGCCAGCAGTACCCTTCGGGGGGCCAAAAACATTCAGTACTTC. It is translated as CASSTLRGAKNIQYF.